The 30 T cell receptor beta chains listed next were all sequenced from one sample in a study of cytomegalovirus exposure and HLA in healthy donors. The PCR was carried out with 60 Vbeta primers and 13 Jbeta primers. This table comes from immunoSEQ multiplex PCR, and its TCRdb copy is limited to in-frame clones, with some not included. The sample has 170,000 or so clones; around 78% are singletons. The specimen sequenced was PBMCs. The receptors were sampled from a woman aged 45-59 years in good health and CMV-seropositive.

This clone was observed once. As DNA, the CDR3 is TGTGCCAGCAGCCAAACGTCTGGACAGGGTCATGAGGGTCAGCCCCAGCATTTT. The encoded protein is CASSQTSGQGHEGQPQHF. V is TRBV7-8 and J is TRBJ1-5, with TRBD1 identical over 8 bases. The germline gives CDR1 SGHVS, CDR2 FQNEAQ. The CDR3 is made up of 18 amino acids. The J segment lost 6 bases and the V segment lost 5 bases, leaving 18 bases of the junction unmatched.

This rearrangement joins TRBV4-1 to TRBJ1-5; D might be TRBD1 (6 bases). V lost 3 bases and J lost 4, with 19 bases in between. Germline CDR1 and CDR2: MGHRA and YSYEKL. The CDR3 extends over 17 amino acids. CDR3 residues: CASSQARTAESNQPQHF. As DNA, the CDR3 is TGCGCCAGCAGCCAGGCTCGGACAGCAGAATCGAATCAGCCCCAGCATTTT.

The rearrangement uses TRBV4-1 and TRBJ1-4; weak D call: TRBD1 (6 bases). V lost 4 bases to trimming and J lost 8 bases, with 20 bases between them. The CDR3 contains 16 residues. Looked up from germline, CDR1 is MGHRA and CDR2 is YSYEKL. The DNA of the CDR3 is TGCGCCAGCAGCCTTTATACTACAGGGATGGGGGAAAAACTGTTTTTT. As protein: CASSLYTTGMGEKLFF.

The chain carries TRBV2 and TRBJ2-5, with TRBD1 identical over 8 bases. The trim removed 3 bases at V and 4 bases at J, leaving 7 bases unmatched. Germline CDR1 is SNHLY and CDR2 is FYNNEI. The CDR3 loop spans 15 amino acids. The CDR3: CASSEGDRLGETQYF. The CDR3 DNA follows: TGTGCCAGCAGTGAGGGGGACAGGTTAGGAGAGACCCAGTACTTC.

The rearrangement uses TRBV7-3 and TRBJ2-2; 11 bases are shared with TRBD2. The germline V gene has CDR1 SGHTA and CDR2 FQGTGA. Trimming at V came to 5 bases and at J to 3 bases, leaving 20 bases not matched to a gene. CDR3 length: 21 residues. CDR3 in DNA: TGTGCCAGCAGCCCTGATAGACCTCTAGCGGGGGGCCCGACTGACACCGGGGAGCTGTTTTTT. It yields the protein CASSPDRPLAGGPTDTGELFF.

Turning to this clone: Other DNA sequences of this sample code for an identical CDR3. The V and J genes are TRBV4-1 and TRBJ1-1; a possible D gene is TRBD1 (6 bases). CDR3 length equals 13 residues. Germline CDR1 and CDR2: MGHRA and YSYEKL. V was clipped by 3 bases and J by 4 bases, with 9 bases between them. The CDR3 sequence is CASSQGAGTEAFF. CDR3 coding DNA: TGCGCCAGCAGCCAGGGGGCTGGCACTGAAGCTTTCTTT.

The chain links TRBV9 to TRBJ1-1; D may be TRBD1 (5 bases). Germline V lookup: CDR1 SGDLS, CDR2 YYNGEE. The CDR3 extends over 14 amino acids. V lost 4 bases to trimming and J lost 3 bases, with 13 bases between them. The CDR3 loop is CASSSQGGHTEAFF. The CDR3 DNA sequence: TGTGCCAGCAGCTCTCAGGGAGGACACACTGAAGCTTTCTTT.

V gene TRBV2 combines with J gene TRBJ1-3; D is undetermined. Trimming left V 1 base short and J 0 bases short, with 10 bases between. CDR1 SNHLY and CDR2 FYNNEI come from the germline V gene. The CDR3 consists of 16 residues. The CDR3 region is CASSEVLGNSGNTIYF. Here the CDR3 DNA reads TGTGCCAGCAGTGAAGTTCTGGGCAACTCTGGAAACACCATATATTTT. Supplemented by reference TRBV2 and TRBJ1-3, the full variable domain reads EPEVTQTPSHQVTQMGQEVILRCVPISNHLYFYWYRQILGQKVEFLVSFYNNEISEKSEIFDDQFSVERPDGSNFTLKIRSTKLEDSAMYFCASSEVLGNSGNTIYFGEGSWLTVV.

The chain uses TRBV19 and TRBJ1-2; 8 positions agree with TRBD1. Germline assignment: CDR1 LNHDA and CDR2 SQIVND (reference sequence). The V and J ends lost 8 bases and 3 bases, in that order; junction bases with no gene match: 2. The CDR3 extends over 12 amino acids. CDR3: CASVDRDYGYTF. CDR3 sequence (DNA): TGTGCCAGTGTGGACAGGGACTATGGCTACACCTTC. Combining the CDR3 with reference TRBV19 and TRBJ1-2 gives the whole variable domain DGGITQSPKYLFRKEGQNVTLSCEQNLNHDAMYWYRQDPGQGLRLIYYSQIVNDFQKGDIAEGYSVSREKKESFPLTVTSAQKNPTAFYLCASVDRDYGYTFGSGTRLTVV.

The chain carries TRBV7-2 and TRBJ2-7, with 7 bases aligning to TRBD2. Germline trimming cut 1 base from V and 2 bases from J; bases unmatched to any gene: 2. The CDR3 contains 14 residues. Germline lookup yields CDR1 SGHTA and CDR2 FQGNSA. The CDR3, as DNA: TGTGCCAGCAGCTTAGGGACTAGACCCTACGAGCAGTACTTC. Residues: CASSLGTRPYEQYF.

This clone was detected only a few times. This chain connects TRBV2 to TRBJ1-1, with 7 nucleotides matching TRBD1. CDR1 SNHLY and CDR2 FYNNEI come from the germline V gene. CDR3 length: 11 amino acids. The V and J ends lost 4 bases and 12 bases, in that order; junction bases with no gene match: 5. CDR3 nucleotides: TGTGCCAGCAGTGGTACAGGGGAAACTTTCTTT. This gives the protein CASSGTGETFF.

The chain couples TRBV9 to TRBJ2-1, with 7 bases matching TRBD2. Germline loops: CDR1 SGDLS, CDR2 YYNGEE. J lost 5 bases, V lost 0 bases, and 5 bases had no gene match. The CDR3 consists of 15 residues. CDR3 residues: CASSVGWRGNNEQFF. The CDR3 DNA follows: TGTGCCAGCAGCGTAGGGTGGCGGGGGAACAATGAGCAGTTCTTC.

The chain couples TRBV19 to TRBJ2-5; TRBD2 aligns across 14 bases. The CDR3 is made up of 17 amino acids. The germline gives CDR1 LNHDA, CDR2 SQIVND (reference sequence). Trimming cost V 3 bases and J 4 bases; bases outside gene matches: 7. In nucleotides, the CDR3 is TGTGCCAGTAGTATGACTAGCGGGGGGGCCCGGGGAGAGACCCAGTACTTC. Its translation is CASSMTSGGARGETQYF.

The chain has TRBV29-1 and TRBJ2-7; D is uncertain. CDR1 and CDR2 (germline): SQVTM, ANQGSEA. The CDR3 sequence is 11 residues long. V was trimmed by 2 bases and J by 5 bases, leaving 7 bases between them. As DNA, the CDR3 is TGCAGCGTTGAAAGCTCGAACGAGCAGTACTTC. Its translation: CSVESSNEQYF.

The chain links TRBV30 to TRBJ2-3; 11 positions match TRBD2. This CDR3 contains 18 residues. The V gene end was trimmed by 0 bases and the J gene end by 1 base; junction bases not matched to a gene: 9. CDR1 GTSNPN and CDR2 SVGIG come from the germline V gene (reference sequence). DNA for the CDR3: TGTGCCTGGAGTGTGTTTAGCGGGGGGGCTTTCGGCACAGATACGCAGTATTTT. Translation: CAWSVFSGGAFGTDTQYF.

The V gene is TRBV19, the J gene TRBJ2-2, with D possibly matching TRBD1 (6 bases). Germline V gene sequence: CDR1 LNHDA, CDR2 SQIVND (reference sequence). This CDR3 is built from 14 residues. The V and J ends lost 6 bases and 1 base respectively, with 9 bases between them. CDR3 DNA sequence: TGTGCCAGTAGCCCGGGACAGAACACCGGGGAGCTGTTTTTT. This codes for CASSPGQNTGELFF.

This clone was found a few times. V and J are TRBV6-1 and TRBJ1-6, with D tentatively TRBD1 (5 bases). This CDR3 has 15 residues. CDR1 and CDR2 (germline): MNHNS, SASEGT. The V gene lost 0 bases and the J gene lost 7 bases, with 10 bases spanning the gap. The CDR3 bases are TGTGCCAGCAGTGAAGCGCTAGGGGTGAATTCACCCCTCCACTTT. It codes for CASSEALGVNSPLHF.

The rearrangement joins TRBV4-1 to TRBJ2-5, with D unresolved. Trimming stripped 0 bases from V and 7 bases from J, with 12 bases between. There are 14 residues in the CDR3. The germline V gene has CDR1 MGHRA and CDR2 YSYEKL. The CDR3 sequence is CASSQERNNPTQYF. The CDR3 DNA sequence: TGCGCCAGCAGCCAAGAGCGGAATAACCCGACCCAGTACTTC.

This clone was counted only a few times. The V gene is TRBV25-1, the J gene TRBJ2-1, with D possibly being TRBD1 (6 bases). With 5 bases removed from V and 4 bases from J, the gap between germline ends came to 15 bases. The V gene's germline CDR1 is MGHDK and CDR2 SYGVNS. This CDR3 is 15 amino acids long. The CDR3 DNA reads as TGTGCCAGCAGTCCAGGGCTAGGGGGTTACAATGAGCAGTTCTTC. As protein: CASSPGLGGYNEQFF.

This clone was seen a single time. This chain connects TRBV6-6 to TRBJ2-7, with 9 bases matching TRBD2. The CDR3 has 16 residues. The germline gives CDR1 MNHNY, CDR2 SVGAGI (reference sequence). V dropped 3 bases and J dropped 3; count of bases not matched to a gene: 9. The CDR3 here is CASSYSLAGPDYEQYF. The CDR3 DNA reads TGTGCCAGCAGTTATTCTCTAGCGGGGCCCGACTACGAGCAGTACTTC.

V is TRBV19 and J is TRBJ2-7; D might be TRBD1 (7 bases). Between the trimmed V and J ends, which lost 1 base and 1 base, there was a span of 11 bases. Germline V gene data show CDR1 as LNHDA and CDR2 as SQIVND (reference sequence). This CDR3 has 15 amino acids. The CDR3 sequence: CASSIAGGNSYEQYF. The CDR3 DNA reads TGTGCCAGTAGTATAGCAGGGGGGAATTCCTACGAGCAGTACTTC.

V is TRBV19 and J is TRBJ2-5; a possible D gene is TRBD1 (7 bases). Trimming left V 9 bases short and J 4 bases short, with 24 bases between. In germline, CDR1 is LNHDA, CDR2 SQIVND (reference sequence). This CDR3 has 16 residues. The CDR3 loop reads CARGERDCRGVETQYF. The CDR3 coding sequence is TGTGCCAGGGGGGAGAGAGACTGCAGGGGGGTAGAGACCCAGTACTTC.

This clone was observed a handful of times. This chain connects TRBV19 to TRBJ1-1; a possible D gene is TRBD1 (5 bases). This CDR3 spans 14 amino acids. The germline V and J ends were trimmed by 4 bases and 4 bases, with 13 bases remaining between them. Germline values: CDR1 LNHDA, CDR2 SQIVND (reference sequence). The CDR3 region has the DNA TGTGCCAGTAGTACGACGGAGGGGCGCACTGAAGCTTTCTTT. Its translation is CASSTTEGRTEAFF.

A note on this clone: An end of the junction does not agree with germline; a read error may underlie this. The chain carries TRBV5-5 and TRBJ1-6; TRBD1 matches at 9 bases. The CDR3 extends over 14 amino acids. Germline V gene sequence: CDR1 SGHKS, CDR2 YYEKEE (reference sequence). The CDR3 protein is CASRLGQGESPLHF. The CDR3, as DNA: TGTGCCAGCAGGTTGGGACAGGGTGAGTCACCCCTCCACTTT.

This sequence joins TRBV6-6 and TRBJ1-1; a weak D match, TRBD1 (5 bases). CDR3 length: 13 residues. Germline CDR1 and CDR2: MNHNY and SVGAGI (reference sequence). The germline V and J ends were trimmed by 6 bases and 6 bases, with 14 bases remaining between them. This CDR3 is CASSQSRGSEAFF. DNA for the CDR3: TGTGCCAGCAGCCAAAGCCGGGGGTCTGAAGCTTTCTTT.

This clone has only a few counts. The chain has TRBV9 and TRBJ1-1, with 8 bases fitting TRBD1. The CDR3 has 16 amino acids. V lost 3 bases to trimming and J lost 10 bases; unmatched junction nucleotides: 17. CDR1 is SGDLS and CDR2 is YYNGEE in the germline V gene. CDR3 in amino acids: CASSAGGGQGRERAFF. In DNA, the CDR3 is TGTGCCAGCAGCGCAGGGGGAGGACAGGGTAGAGAAAGAGCTTTCTTT.

This sequence joins TRBV5-6 and TRBJ2-1; 9 bases are a match to TRBD1. The CDR3 spans 15 residues. V was clipped by 4 bases and J by 3 bases; unmatched bases: 5. Germline CDR1 SGHDT, CDR2 YYEEEE. The CDR3 coding sequence is TGTGCCAGCAGCCCCGGACAGGGGTTCTACAATGAGCAGTTCTTC. It codes for CASSPGQGFYNEQFF. Together with reference TRBV5-6 and TRBJ2-1, the CDR3 gives the full variable domain: DAGVTQSPTHLIKTRGQQVTLRCSPKSGHDTVSWYQQALGQGPQFIFQYYEEEERQRGNFPDRFSGHQFPNYSSELNVNALLLGDSALYLCASSPGQGFYNEQFFGPGTRLTVL.

The CDR3 loop is CASSLIAGTAYNEQFF. The CDR3 DNA is TGCGCCAGCAGCCTAATTGCCGGGACAGCTTACAATGAGCAGTTCTTC. The chain links TRBV5-1 to TRBJ2-1, with 7 bases lining up with TRBD1. Trimming took 4 bases from V and 4 from J; bases not matched to a gene: 11. Germline V CDR1 and CDR2: SGHRS, YFSETQ. The CDR3 is 16 amino acids.

The chain couples TRBV4-1 to TRBJ2-7, with 11 nucleotides matching TRBD1. The CDR3 is 17 residues long. Trimming took 0 bases from V and 3 from J; bases not matched to a gene: 7. Per the germline V gene, CDR1 is MGHRA and CDR2 is YSYEKL. In DNA, the CDR3 is TGCGCCAGCAGCCAAGATTCATTGGACAGGGGGCTCTACGAGCAGTACTTC. Amino acid sequence: CASSQDSLDRGLYEQYF.

The chain uses TRBV2 and TRBJ2-5; the match to TRBD2 covers 11 bases. The germline gives CDR1 SNHLY, CDR2 FYNNEI. V lost 6 bases to trimming and J lost 5 bases; unmatched junction nucleotides: 11. The CDR3 covers 16 residues. CDR3 residues: CASRGTSGPLGETQYF. CDR3 in DNA: TGTGCCAGCAGGGGGACTAGCGGACCCCTGGGGGAGACCCAGTACTTC. Full variable domain (missing parts from reference TRBV2 and TRBJ2-5): EPEVTQTPSHQVTQMGQEVILRCVPISNHLYFYWYRQILGQKVEFLVSFYNNEISEKSEIFDDQFSVERPDGSNFTLKIRSTKLEDSAMYFCASRGTSGPLGETQYFGPGTRLLVL.